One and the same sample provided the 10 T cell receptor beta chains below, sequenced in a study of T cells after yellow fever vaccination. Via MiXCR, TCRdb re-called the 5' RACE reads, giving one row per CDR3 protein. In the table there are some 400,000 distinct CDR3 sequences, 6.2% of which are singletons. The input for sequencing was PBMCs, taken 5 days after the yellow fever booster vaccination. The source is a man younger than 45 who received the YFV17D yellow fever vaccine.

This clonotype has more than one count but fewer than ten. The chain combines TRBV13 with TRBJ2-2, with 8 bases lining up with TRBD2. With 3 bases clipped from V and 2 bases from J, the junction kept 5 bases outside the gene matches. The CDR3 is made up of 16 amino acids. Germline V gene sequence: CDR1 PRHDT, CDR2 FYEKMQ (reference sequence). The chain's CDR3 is CASSFGRTSNTGELFF. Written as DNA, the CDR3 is TGTGCCAGCAGCTTCGGACGGACTAGCAACACCGGGGAGCTGTTTTTT.

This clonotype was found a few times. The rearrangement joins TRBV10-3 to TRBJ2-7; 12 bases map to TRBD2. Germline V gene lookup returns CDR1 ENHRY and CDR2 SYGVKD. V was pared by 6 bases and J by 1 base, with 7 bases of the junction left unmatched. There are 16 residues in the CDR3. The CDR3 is CAISEPGLAGSYEQYF. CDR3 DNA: TGTGCCATCAGCGAACCTGGACTAGCGGGGTCCTACGAGCAGTACTTC.

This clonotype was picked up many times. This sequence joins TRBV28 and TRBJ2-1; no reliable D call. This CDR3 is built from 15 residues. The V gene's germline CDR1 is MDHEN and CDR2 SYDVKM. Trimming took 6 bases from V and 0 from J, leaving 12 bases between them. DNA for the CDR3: TGTGCCAGCAGGAGACACCAGAGCTCCTACAATGAGCAGTTCTTC. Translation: CASRRHQSSYNEQFF. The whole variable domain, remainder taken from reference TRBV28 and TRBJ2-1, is DVKVTQSSRYLVKRTGEKVFLECVQDMDHENMFWYRQDPGLGLRLIYFSYDVKMKEKGDIPEGYSVSREKKERFSLILESASTNQTSMYLCASRRHQSSYNEQFFGPGTRLTVL.

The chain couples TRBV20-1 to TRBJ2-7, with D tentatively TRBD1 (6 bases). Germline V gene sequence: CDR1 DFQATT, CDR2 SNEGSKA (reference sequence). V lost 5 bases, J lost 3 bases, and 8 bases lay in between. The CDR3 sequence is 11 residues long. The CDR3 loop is CSAAQGYEQYF. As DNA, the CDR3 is TGCAGTGCTGCACAGGGCTACGAGCAGTACTTC.

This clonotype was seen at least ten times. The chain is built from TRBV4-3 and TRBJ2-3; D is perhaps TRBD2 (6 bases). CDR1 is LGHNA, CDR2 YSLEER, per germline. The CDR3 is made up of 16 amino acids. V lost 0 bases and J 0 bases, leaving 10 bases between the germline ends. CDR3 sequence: CASSQDGGASTDTQYF. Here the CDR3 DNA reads TGCGCCAGCAGCCAAGACGGCGGGGCTAGCACAGATACGCAGTATTTT.

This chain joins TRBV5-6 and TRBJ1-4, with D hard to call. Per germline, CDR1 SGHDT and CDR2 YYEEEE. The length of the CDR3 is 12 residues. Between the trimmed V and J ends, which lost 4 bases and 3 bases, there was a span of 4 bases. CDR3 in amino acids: CASSVPNEKLFF. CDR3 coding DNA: TGTGCCAGCAGCGTCCCTAATGAAAAACTGTTTTTT. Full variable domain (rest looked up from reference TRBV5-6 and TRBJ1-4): DAGVTQSPTHLIKTRGQQVTLRCSPKSGHDTVSWYQQALGQGPQFIFQYYEEEERQRGNFPDRFSGHQFPNYSSELNVNALLLGDSALYLCASSVPNEKLFFGSGTQLSVL.

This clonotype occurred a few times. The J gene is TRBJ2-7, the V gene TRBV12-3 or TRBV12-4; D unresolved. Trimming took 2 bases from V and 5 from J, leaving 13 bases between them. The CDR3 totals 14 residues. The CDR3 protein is CASSLNAPRDEQYF. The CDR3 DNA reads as TGTGCCAGCAGTTTAAACGCACCTAGGGACGAGCAGTACTTC.

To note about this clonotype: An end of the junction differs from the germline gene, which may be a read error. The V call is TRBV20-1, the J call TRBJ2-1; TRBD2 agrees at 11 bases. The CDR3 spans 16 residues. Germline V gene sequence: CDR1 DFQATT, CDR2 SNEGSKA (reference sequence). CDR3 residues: CCAILTSGEHYNEQFF. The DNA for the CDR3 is TGCTGTGCCATATTGACTAGCGGGGAGCACTACAATGAGCAGTTCTTC.

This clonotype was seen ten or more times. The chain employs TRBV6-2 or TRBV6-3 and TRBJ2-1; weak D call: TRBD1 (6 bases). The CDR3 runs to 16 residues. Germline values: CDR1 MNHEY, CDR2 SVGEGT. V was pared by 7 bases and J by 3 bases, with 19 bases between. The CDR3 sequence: CASTLDRPYGYNEQFF. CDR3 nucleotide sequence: TGTGCCAGCACCCTCGACAGGCCCTACGGCTACAATGAGCAGTTCTTC.

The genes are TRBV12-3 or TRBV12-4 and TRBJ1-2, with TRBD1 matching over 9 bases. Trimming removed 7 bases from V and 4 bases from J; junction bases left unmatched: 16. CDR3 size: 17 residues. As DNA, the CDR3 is TGTGCCAGCAACCAGGGACAGGGTGGAGTTGGGGTCTATGGCTACACCTTC. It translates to CASNQGQGGVGVYGYTF.